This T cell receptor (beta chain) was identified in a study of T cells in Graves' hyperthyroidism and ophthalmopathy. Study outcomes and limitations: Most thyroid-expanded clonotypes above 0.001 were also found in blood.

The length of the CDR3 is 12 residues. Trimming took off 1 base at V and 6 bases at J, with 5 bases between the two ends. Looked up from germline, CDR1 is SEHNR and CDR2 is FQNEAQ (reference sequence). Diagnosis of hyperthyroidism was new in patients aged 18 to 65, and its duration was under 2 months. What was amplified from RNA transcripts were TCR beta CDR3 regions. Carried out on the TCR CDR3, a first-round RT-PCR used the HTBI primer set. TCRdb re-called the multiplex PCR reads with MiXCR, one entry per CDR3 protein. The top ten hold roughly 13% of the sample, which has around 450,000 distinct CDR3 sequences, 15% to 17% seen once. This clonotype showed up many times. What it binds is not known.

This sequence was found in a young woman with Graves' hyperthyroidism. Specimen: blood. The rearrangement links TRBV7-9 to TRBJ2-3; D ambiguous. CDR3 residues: CASSLGFDTQYF. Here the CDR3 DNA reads TGTGCCAGCAGCTTAGGTTTCGATACGCAGTATTTT.